The clone carrying this TCR beta chain appeared once. The sample comes from a study of blood T cell repertoires in COVID-19. The germline V gene encodes CDR1 MDHEN and CDR2 SYDVKM. V was trimmed by 7 bases and J by 0 bases, leaving 22 bases between them. The CDR3 is 18 amino acids. Libraries were prepared by immunoSEQ multiplex PCR; TCRdb keeps only in-frame clonotypes and omits some of them. The profile shows under 100,000 clones, approximately 90% of them singletons. The chain is built from TRBV28 and TRBJ2-1; tentative D call: TRBD1 (8 bases). This TCR derives from a male donor with acute or convalescent COVID-19. The sequencing input was peripheral blood. CDR3 residues: CASIQGGAGQGSYNEQFF. Written as DNA, the CDR3 is TGTGCCAGCATCCAGGGGGGGGCAGGACAGGGCTCCTACAATGAGCAGTTCTTC.